The source of this TCR beta chain is a study of breast tumors, draining lymph nodes, adjacent tissues. General study results and limits: Luminal-like breast cancer showed significantly greater tumor-nontumor repertoire similarity than basal-like breast cancer did. Data fit most tumor T cells coming from lymph node, expanding in tumor.

Breast cancer patients provided tissue from their axillary draining lymph nodes. This clonotype was found many times. Its antigen is not known. TCRdb re-called the multiplex PCR reads through MiXCR, storing one row per CDR3 protein. The sample has fewer than 140,000 distinct CDR3 sequences, more than 30% seen once. The V end was cut by 1 base, the J end by 3 bases, with 13 bases between. Germline loops: CDR1 MGHRA, CDR2 YSYEKL. The CDR3 loop spans 15 amino acids. Sequencing input: axillary lymph node tissue. The V and J genes are TRBV4-1 and TRBJ2-7; the D call may be TRBD1 or TRBD2 (5 bases each). The origin of this receptor is a female donor with breast cancer. Some clones in this sample may be carry-over from other donors' samples. CDR3 DNA: TGCGCCAGCAGCCAAGGGGGACCTCTGTACTACGAGCAGTACTTC. It codes for CASSQGGPLYYEQYF.